These T cell receptor beta chains were read from a single sample in a study of blood T cell repertoires in COVID-19. Profiled with immunoSEQ multiplex PCR; TCRdb holds only in-frame clones, not every one. The top ten clones hold approximately 11% of a sample with roughly 140,000 clones, around 89% of them seen once. Material: peripheral blood. The receptor source for this set is an elderly woman with acute or convalescent COVID-19. Each CDR3 is given with its conserved first and last residue. D genes are given only for firm matches. Size is stated for part of the rows, as once, few or many counts, or as a class when the clone is expanded.

TRBV6-6	NA	NA	TRBJ1-6	14	CASSYAGLDSPLHF	TGTGCCAGCAGTTACGCAGGCTTAGATTCACCCCTCCACTTT
TRBV3-1/TRBV3-2	NA	NA	TRBJ1-3	14	CASSQETGGNTIYF	TGTGCCAGCAGCCAAGAGACGGGGGGAAACACCATATATTTT
TRBV18	TRBD2	NA	TRBJ2-1	16	CASSPRLAGVLDEQFF	TGTGCCAGCTCACCACGGCTAGCGGGGGTTCTTGATGAGCAGTTCTTC
TRBV7-6	NA	NA	TRBJ2-2	16	CASSSRGDFPLGELFF	TGTGCCAGCAGCTCACGAGGGGACTTTCCTTTAGGGGAGCTGTTTTTT
TRBV10-3	NA	NA	TRBJ1-2	13	CAISEQGNYGYTF	TGTGCCATCAGTGAGCAGGGGAACTATGGCTACACCTTC
TRBV29-1	TRBD1	NA	TRBJ2-7	13	CSATTGGDYEQYF	TGCAGCGCAACCACAGGGGGCGACTACGAGCAGTACTTC
TRBV5-1	NA	NA	TRBJ1-3	14	CASSQQGSGNTIYF	TGCGCCAGCAGCCAACAGGGCTCTGGAAACACCATATATTTT
TRBV9	TRBD1	once	TRBJ2-7	15	CASSVADRGFYEQYF	TGTGCCAGCAGCGTCGCCGACAGGGGATTCTACGAGCAGTACTTC
TRBV2	NA	once	TRBJ1-1	15	CASTRAGSMNTEAFF	TGTGCCAGCACCAGGGCAGGGTCCATGAACACTGAAGCTTTCTTT
TRBV6-6	TRBD1	NA	TRBJ1-2	12	CASSYQGDGYTF	TGTGCCAGCAGTTACCAGGGGGATGGCTACACCTTC
TRBV7-3	NA	NA	TRBJ2-2	14	CASSSGSPAGELFF	TGTGCCAGCAGCTCCGGGTCGCCAGCCGGGGAGCTGTTTTTT
TRBV11-2	TRBD2	NA	TRBJ2-3	15	CASSFDGGVTDTQYF	TGTGCCAGCAGCTTTGACGGGGGGGTCACAGATACGCAGTATTTT
TRBV19	TRBD1	NA	TRBJ1-5	16	CASSIGRDSRSQPQHF	TGTGCCAGTAGTATAGGCCGGGACAGTAGAAGTCAGCCCCAGCATTTT
TRBV10-1	TRBD1	NA	TRBJ2-2	15	CASGTGTGFTGELFF	TGCGCCAGCGGAACCGGGACAGGGTTCACCGGGGAGCTGTTTTTT
TRBV6-5	NA	NA	TRBJ1-2	13	CASTRGAPGGYTF	TGTGCCAGCACTCGAGGAGCTCCTGGGGGCTACACCTTC
TRBV7-8	TRBD1	NA	TRBJ1-2	14	CASSLGGQGGGYTF	TGTGCCAGCAGCTTAGGGGGACAGGGAGGCGGCTACACCTTC
TRBV5-4	NA	NA	TRBJ1-2	13	CASSSGGTYGYTF	TGTGCCAGCAGCTCAGGCGGGACCTATGGCTACACCTTC
TRBV18	NA	NA	TRBJ2-2	14	CASSPQGNTGELFF	TGTGCCAGCTCACCTCAGGGGAACACCGGGGAGCTGTTTTTT
TRBV2	NA	NA	TRBJ1-2	14	CASMGETGNRGYTF	TGTGCCAGCATGGGAGAAACAGGGAATAGGGGCTACACCTTC
TRBV7-2	TRBD2	NA	TRBJ2-1	15	CASSSLAGGYNEQFF	TGTGCCAGCAGCTCACTAGCGGGGGGCTACAATGAGCAGTTCTTC
TRBV10-3	NA	NA	TRBJ1-2	13	CAISEERVSGYTF	TGTGCCATCAGTGAGGAACGAGTTTCCGGCTACACCTTC
TRBV6-5	TRBD1	NA	TRBJ1-2	11	CASSPGQGYTF	TGTGCCAGCAGTCCGGGACAGGGCTACACCTTC
TRBV10-2	NA	NA	TRBJ2-1	15	CASSETGSSYNEQFF	TGCGCCAGCAGTGAGACAGGGAGCTCCTACAATGAGCAGTTCTTC
TRBV5-1	NA	NA	TRBJ1-1	15	CASSLVGTSIQRAFF	TGCGCCAGCAGCTTGGTAGGGACATCCATTCAACGGGCTTTCTTT
TRBV7-9	NA	NA	TRBJ1-4	14	CASSLAGTREKLFF	TGTGCCAGCAGCTTAGCAGGCACGCGGGAAAAACTGTTTTTT
TRBV12-3/TRBV12-4	NA	NA	TRBJ1-1	13	CASGQGMNTEAFF	TGTGCCAGCGGGCAAGGCATGAACACTGAAGCTTTCTTT
TRBV18	NA	NA	TRBJ1-1	16	CASSPLGGPGNTEAFF	TGTGCCAGCTCACCCCTGGGGGGACCCGGGAACACTGAAGCTTTCTTT
TRBV7-9	NA	NA	TRBJ2-7	16	CASSLRERGYSYEQYF	TGTGCCAGCAGCTTAAGGGAGCGCGGATACTCCTACGAGCAGTACTTC
TRBV29-1	TRBD1	NA	TRBJ1-1	13	CSGGQGMNTEAFF	TGCAGCGGGGGACAGGGTATGAACACTGAAGCTTTCTTT
TRBV27	TRBD1	NA	TRBJ1-2	15	CASSGRTGDNYGYTF	TGTGCCAGCAGTGGGAGGACAGGGGATAACTATGGCTACACCTTC
TRBV18	TRBD1	NA	TRBJ2-1	15	CASSPAGTGYNEQFF	TGTGCCAGCTCACCGGCCGGGACAGGGTACAATGAGCAGTTCTTC
TRBV6-5	NA	NA	TRBJ2-7	13	CASISVDTYEQYF	TGTGCCAGCATCTCCGTTGACACCTACGAGCAGTACTTC
TRBV7-2	NA	NA	TRBJ1-6	14	CASSLFGSNSPLHF	TGTGCCAGCAGCTTATTTGGGAGCAATTCACCCCTCCACTTT
TRBV2	NA	NA	TRBJ1-6	12	CASAGPLSPLHF	TGTGCCAGCGCGGGTCCCCTTTCACCCCTCCACTTT
TRBV18	NA	NA	TRBJ1-5	14	CASSPDQGGQPQHF	TGTGCCAGCTCACCTGATCAGGGCGGCCAGCCCCAGCATTTT
TRBV30	TRBD1	NA	TRBJ1-6	14	CACGTGRINSPLHF	TGTGCCTGTGGGACAGGGAGGATTAATTCACCCCTCCACTTT
TRBV2	NA	NA	TRBJ1-1	14	CASSPLQGYTEAFF	TGTGCCAGCAGCCCACTACAGGGATACACTGAAGCTTTCTTT
TRBV20-1	NA	once	TRBJ1-2	11	CSAKADYGYTF	TGCAGTGCTAAAGCGGATTATGGCTACACCTTC
TRBV7-9	NA	NA	TRBJ1-1	14	CASSVNQGTGFAFF	TGTGCCAGCAGCGTAAACCAGGGTACGGGTTTCGCTTTCTTT
TRBV19	NA	NA	TRBJ1-2	14	CASSIGGRDYGYTF	TGTGCCAGTAGTATAGGGGGCCGAGACTATGGCTACACCTTC
TRBV5-1	TRBD1	NA	TRBJ2-5	14	CASSLEGAQETQYF	TGCGCCAGCAGCTTGGAGGGGGCCCAAGAGACCCAGTACTTC
TRBV10-3	TRBD1	NA	TRBJ1-5	15	CAISELGTARRPQHF	TGTGCCATCAGTGAACTCGGGACAGCGAGGAGGCCCCAGCATTTT
TRBV27	NA	NA	TRBJ1-2	14	CASRPLTVVYGYTF	TGTGCCAGCAGGCCCCTCACGGTGGTTTATGGCTACACCTTC
TRBV9	TRBD2	NA	TRBJ2-3	15	CASSVVGGGTDTQYF	TGTGCCAGCAGCGTAGTCGGGGGGGGCACAGATACGCAGTATTTT
TRBV5-1	TRBD2	NA	TRBJ2-2	17	CASSPPIAGGDTGELFF	TGCGCCAGCAGCCCTCCCATAGCGGGGGGCGACACCGGGGAGCTGTTTTTT
TRBV5-1	NA	NA	TRBJ1-6	14	CASSLGQGLSPLHF	TGCGCCAGCAGCTTGGGCCAGGGGTTGTCACCCCTCCACTTT
TRBV6-6	TRBD2	NA	TRBJ2-3	15	CASRLAGGQGNTQYF	TGTGCCAGCAGACTAGCGGGGGGGCAGGGGAATACGCAGTATTTT
TRBV2	NA	NA	TRBJ2-3	12	CASSDVASAQYF	TGTGCCAGCAGTGATGTGGCTTCCGCGCAGTATTTT